Each of the 21 T cell receptor beta chains below was sequenced from the same sample in a study of T cells in Graves' hyperthyroidism and ophthalmopathy. Researchers took RNA transcripts and amplified the TCR beta CDR3 regions from them. First-round RT-PCR targeting the TCR CDR3 was performed with the HTBI primer set. Using its own MiXCR run on the multiplex PCR reads, TCRdb lists one record per CDR3 protein. Of approximately 520,000 distinct CDR3 sequences in the sample, around 22% were seen once. Material for sequencing was blood. These receptors all stem from a woman younger than 45 with Graves' ophthalmopathy.

This clonotype showed up many times. The chain joins TRBV7-4 to TRBJ1-2; possible D gene TRBD1, 5 bases. The V end was cut by 2 bases, the J end by 0 bases, with 16 bases between. CDR1 and CDR2 from the germline V gene are SGHVT and SQSDAQ. This CDR3 has 17 amino acids. Written as DNA, the CDR3 is TGTGCCAGCAGCTTATTCCCTGACAGAGTAACTAACTATGGCTACACCTTC. It codes for CASSLFPDRVTNYGYTF.

At least ten counts were recorded for this clonotype. V gene TRBV20-1 combines with J gene TRBJ2-5; 9 nucleotides agree with TRBD1. With 6 bases clipped from V and 4 bases from J, the junction kept 9 bases outside the gene matches. CDR3 length equals 14 residues. Germline V CDR1 and CDR2: DFQATT, SNEGSKA (reference sequence). The CDR3 here is CSAPGTGQRETQYF. The CDR3 DNA sequence: TGCAGTGCCCCCGGGACAGGGCAGAGAGAGACCCAGTACTTC.

This clonotype has a handful of counts. The chain joins TRBV2 to TRBJ1-5; possibly TRBD1 for D (6 bases). The germline V gene encodes CDR1 SNHLY and CDR2 FYNNEI. The V end lost 2 bases, the J end lost 6 bases, and 14 bases lay between the germline ends. This CDR3 region has 15 residues. The CDR3 bases are TGTGCCAGCAGTGAACCTGGGGGCAAGGCTCAGCCCCAGCATTTT. Its protein product is CASSEPGGKAQPQHF.

This clonotype was seen repeatedly, ten times or more. This chain links TRBV27 with TRBJ1-2; D is perhaps TRBD1 (5 bases). The CDR3 consists of 14 residues. The V gene's germline CDR1 is MNHEY and CDR2 SMNVEV (reference sequence). The V gene lost 3 bases and the J gene lost 8 bases, with 16 bases spanning the gap. The CDR3 region has the DNA TGTGCCAGCAGTTTCGGGGCAGCGCCCGCCGGCTACACCTTC. Amino acids: CASSFGAAPAGYTF.

The V gene is TRBV4-1, the J gene TRBJ1-1; perhaps TRBD1 as D (5 bases). The V end lost 8 bases, the J end lost 7 bases, and 11 bases lay between the germline ends. Germline CDR1 is MGHRA and CDR2 is YSYEKL. The length of the CDR3 is 11 residues. CDR3 amino acids: CASGGADEAFF. The CDR3, as DNA: TGCGCCAGCGGCGGGGCGGATGAAGCTTTCTTT.

This clonotype was observed at least ten times. The V and J genes are TRBV12-3 or TRBV12-4 and TRBJ1-5, with D possibly matching TRBD1 (6 bases). V was cut by 7 bases and J by 6 bases, with 13 bases left in between. The CDR3 is 13 residues long. As DNA, the CDR3 is TGTGCCAGCACCCGAGGGGGAGTTCAGCCCCAGCATTTT. Amino acids: CASTRGGVQPQHF.

The chain employs TRBV6-5 and TRBJ2-5; TRBD2 matches 10 bases. The CDR3 is made up of 16 amino acids. The germline CDR1 and CDR2 sequences are MNHEY and SVGAGI. V lost 4 bases, J lost 5 bases, and 10 bases stayed unmatched. The CDR3 DNA follows: TGTGCCAGCAGTTCATTTTTTAGCGGGGGGATGGAGACCCAGTACTTC. As protein: CASSSFFSGGMETQYF.

V and J are TRBV2 and TRBJ2-7; 8 bases are a match to TRBD2. CDR3 size: 14 residues. Losses at the gene ends were 6 bases for V and 4 bases for J; bases not matched to a gene: 8. The germline gives CDR1 SNHLY, CDR2 FYNNEI. The CDR3 coding sequence is TGTGCCAGCAGGGTACAAGCGGGAGTGTACGAGCAGTACTTC. It specifies CASRVQAGVYEQYF. The whole variable domain, filled in from reference TRBV2 and TRBJ2-7, reads EPEVTQTPSHQVTQMGQEVILRCVPISNHLYFYWYRQILGQKVEFLVSFYNNEISEKSEIFDDQFSVERPDGSNFTLKIRSTKLEDSAMYFCASRVQAGVYEQYFGPGTRLTVT.

This clonotype was observed at least ten times. This chain joins TRBV6-1 and TRBJ2-5; D unresolved. CDR1 is MNHNS and CDR2 is SASEGT in the germline V gene. The V end was cut by 7 bases, the J end by 2 bases, with 8 bases between. There are 12 residues in the CDR3. In nucleotides, the CDR3 is TGTGCCAGCACCGGGTTGCAAGAGACCCAGTACTTC. Its protein is CASTGLQETQYF.

This clonotype was recorded many times. This CDR3 is CASSLEGLDGYTF. The CDR3 nucleotides are TGTGCCAGCAGCTTAGAAGGGCTCGATGGCTACACCTTC. The chain recombines TRBV7-9 with TRBJ1-2, with D unclear. The CDR3 is made up of 13 amino acids. Germline V lookup: CDR1 SEHNR, CDR2 FQNEAQ (reference sequence). V was pared by 1 base and J by 6 bases, with 9 bases between.

The genes are TRBV4-2 and TRBJ1-3; D is ambiguous. CDR3 size: 14 residues. The germline V gene has CDR1 LGHNA and CDR2 YNFKEQ. The ends were cut back, 7 bases at V and 4 bases at J, with 14 bases in the middle. The DNA for the CDR3 is TGTGCCAGCATGAAGGGTGACTCAGGAAACACCATATATTTT. Its translation: CASMKGDSGNTIYF.

The rearrangement links TRBV12-3 or TRBV12-4 to TRBJ1-5; D is possibly TRBD1 (5 bases). Trimming shortened V by 1 base and J by 6 bases, and 10 bases separated the two germline ends. The CDR3 is made up of 14 amino acids. The CDR3, as DNA: TGTGCCAGCAGTTTAGGGGGCCCGGGTCAGCCCCAGCATTTT. It yields the protein CASSLGGPGQPQHF.

This clonotype has ten or more counts. The rearrangement links TRBV5-1 to TRBJ1-1, with 8 bases fitting TRBD1. Germline lookup yields CDR1 SGHRS and CDR2 YFSETQ. V shed 4 bases and J 2 bases; nucleotides not matched to a gene: 7. This CDR3 spans 15 amino acids. CDR3: CASSTWTGQNTEAFF. CDR3 coding DNA: TGCGCCAGCAGCACCTGGACAGGGCAAAACACTGAAGCTTTCTTT.

This clonotype was observed at least ten times. The chain recombines TRBV4-2 with TRBJ1-5, with 9 bases that match TRBD1. Germline V gene sequence: CDR1 LGHNA, CDR2 YNFKEQ. J was trimmed by 5 bases and V by 4 bases; bases with no gene match: 21. The CDR3 loop spans 20 amino acids. CDR3 coding DNA: TGTGCCAGCAGCCCTTTGGCCGGTCGGACAGGGGAGGGGAGTGATCAGCCCCAGCATTTT. Protein sequence: CASSPLAGRTGEGSDQPQHF.

The sample holds many counts of this clonotype. The chain links TRBV10-2 to TRBJ2-2; D might be TRBD1 or TRBD2, each matching 5 bases. Germline CDR1 and CDR2: WSHSY and SAAADI. V was clipped by 6 bases and J by 2 bases, with 16 bases between them. The CDR3 runs 16 residues. CDR3 DNA sequence: TGCGCCAGCAGCCCTTCGATGGGGACCAACACCGGGGAGCTGTTTTTT. Translation: CASSPSMGTNTGELFF.

This clonotype was seen repeatedly, ten times or more. The V and J genes are TRBV6-1 and TRBJ2-2; 9 positions agree with TRBD1. CDR1 is MNHNS and CDR2 is SASEGT in the germline V gene. The CDR3 runs to 14 residues. Germline trimming cut 3 bases from V and 5 bases from J; bases unmatched to any gene: 1. The CDR3 is CASSDGQGTGELFF. CDR3 in DNA: TGTGCCAGCAGTGACGGACAGGGGACCGGGGAGCTGTTTTTT.

This clonotype has ten or more counts. V gene TRBV20-1 combines with J gene TRBJ1-1; D may be TRBD1 (6 bases). V was cut by 3 bases and J by 11 bases, with 19 bases left in between. Germline CDR1 and CDR2: DFQATT and SNEGSKA (reference sequence). The CDR3 length is 13 residues. The CDR3 reads CSASEGGWGDAFF. The CDR3 coding sequence is TGCAGTGCTAGTGAGGGGGGCTGGGGCGACGCTTTCTTT.

The chain is built from TRBV11-1 and TRBJ2-2, with 11 nucleotides matching TRBD2. V dropped 6 bases and J dropped 4; count of bases not matched to a gene: 7. Per the germline V gene, CDR1 is SGHAT and CDR2 is FQDESV (reference sequence). The CDR3 runs 16 residues. The CDR3, as DNA: TGTGCCAGCAGACCGTCTAGCGGGGGGCGCACCGGGGAGCTGTTTTTT. This translates into CASRPSSGGRTGELFF.

This clonotype was recorded many times. V usage is TRBV6-2 or TRBV6-3 and J usage is TRBJ1-1, with a weak D call TRBD1 (5 bases). V was clipped by 0 bases and J by 4 bases, with 15 bases between them. The CDR3 covers 16 residues. CDR1 and CDR2 from the germline V gene are MNHEY and SVGEGT. CDR3 sequence (DNA): TGTGCCAGCAGTTACTCGGGGGATTCGGCGAGCACTGAAGCTTTCTTT. Protein sequence: CASSYSGDSASTEAFF.

This clonotype was detected once. For the CDR3, the DNA is TGCGCCAGCAGCTACAGGGTGATGAACACCGGGGAGCTGTTTTTT. Its protein is CASSYRVMNTGELFF. The chain couples TRBV5-1 to TRBJ2-2, with D tentatively TRBD1 (6 bases). The CDR3 contains 15 residues. Per germline, CDR1 SGHRS and CDR2 YFSETQ. V was trimmed by 3 bases and J by 1 base, leaving 10 bases between them.

This clonotype was recorded at least ten times. This chain links TRBV20-1 with TRBJ1-3; D gene ambiguous. This CDR3 has 14 amino acids. Germline V lookup: CDR1 DFQATT, CDR2 SNEGSKA (reference sequence). The V gene lost 0 bases and the J gene lost 4 bases, with 10 bases spanning the gap. DNA for the CDR3: TGCAGTGCTAGAGACGGGGTGGCAGGAAACACCATATATTTT. The encoded protein is CSARDGVAGNTIYF.